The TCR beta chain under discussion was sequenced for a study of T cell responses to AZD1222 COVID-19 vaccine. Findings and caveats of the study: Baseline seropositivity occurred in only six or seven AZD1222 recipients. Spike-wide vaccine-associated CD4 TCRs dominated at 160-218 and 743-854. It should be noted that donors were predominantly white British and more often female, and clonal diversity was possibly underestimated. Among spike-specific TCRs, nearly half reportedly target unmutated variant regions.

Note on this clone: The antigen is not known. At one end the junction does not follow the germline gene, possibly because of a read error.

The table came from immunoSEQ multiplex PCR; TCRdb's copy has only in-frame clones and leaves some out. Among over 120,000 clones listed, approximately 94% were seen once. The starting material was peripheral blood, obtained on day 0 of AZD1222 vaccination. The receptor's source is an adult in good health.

CDR3 sequence reads: CASSLEPGRDTEAFF. In DNA form, the CDR3 reads TGTGCCAGCAGCCTAGAGCCAGGGAGGGACACTGAAGCTTTCTTT. The rearrangement links TRBV11-2 to TRBJ1-1, with D tentatively TRBD1 (5 bases). This CDR3 is 15 amino acids long. Looked up from germline, CDR1 is SGHAT and CDR2 is FQNNGV.